One and the same sample provided the 19 T cell receptor beta chains below, sequenced in a study of spatial heterogeneity in lung cancer. In TCRdb, the 5' RACE reads were re-called with MiXCR into one record per CDR3 protein. The sample records around 9,800 distinct CDR3 sequences, around 8% being singletons. Their recognized antigens are unknown. Study-wide points: Tumors with more nonsynonymous mutations had more expanded intratumoral alpha and beta TCRs.

Time point here: sample taken at primary tumor resection. Sequencing was performed on lung tumor tissue, taken at surgery. Receptors originate from a female donor with early-stage non-small cell lung cancer.

This clonotype is labeled as medium-sized (0.01 to 0.1%). Little can be read into the size of this beta chain, an off-target read in a library designed for alpha chains. The chain has TRBV10-2 and TRBJ2-1; 9 bases are a match to TRBD1. Germline V gene lookup returns CDR1 WSHSY and CDR2 SAAADI. Trimming took 0 bases from V and 8 from J; bases not matched to a gene: 5. This CDR3 contains 15 residues. The CDR3 DNA is TGCGCCAGCAGTGAGTCGTCCGGGACAGGGTATGAGCAGTTCTTC. This translates into CASSESSGTGYEQFF.

This clonotype was observed at least ten times. For a library built for alpha chains, this beta chain is a stray read; little rests on its size. The V and J genes are TRBV18 and TRBJ1-3, with TRBD1 identical over 12 bases. V lost 4 bases, J lost 0 bases, and 4 bases stayed unmatched. The CDR3 extends over 17 amino acids. Germline CDR1 reads KGHSH; CDR2 reads LQKENI. The CDR3 bases are TGTGCCAGCTCACAGGGACAGGGGGCCTCCTCTGGAAACACCATATATTTT. Translation gives CASSQGQGASSGNTIYF.

This clonotype was seen ten or more times. With the library built for alpha chains, this beta chain is off target and its frequency is not meaningful. CDR3 in DNA: TGTGCCAGCAGCCCGTTCGGGGGGCCTGAAGCTTTCTTT. Its protein product is CASSPFGGPEAFF. This sequence joins TRBV7-9 and TRBJ1-1, with D possibly being TRBD1 (6 bases). V was pared by 5 bases and J by 6 bases, with 13 bases between. CDR1 and CDR2 from the germline V gene are SEHNR and FQNEAQ (reference sequence). This CDR3 contains 13 residues.

By share, this clonotype ranks as medium-sized (0.01 to 0.1%). This beta chain is an off-target read within a library intended for alpha chains, so its frequency means little. The genes are TRBV28 and TRBJ1-1; possibly TRBD1 for D (5 bases). Germline V gene lookup returns CDR1 MDHEN and CDR2 SYDVKM. The ends were cut back, 6 bases at V and 1 base at J, with 9 bases in the middle. The CDR3 has 13 residues. CDR3 protein: CASSIGQNTEAFF. CDR3 nucleotides: TGTGCCAGCAGCATTGGACAGAACACTGAAGCTTTCTTT.

A note on this clonotype: The library was designed around alpha chains, so this beta chain is a stray read whose abundance carries little weight. This CDR3 reads CASRHHDREYNEQFF. CDR3 nucleotide sequence: TGTGCCAGCAGACATCACGACAGGGAATACAATGAGCAGTTCTTC. This chain joins TRBV6-6 and TRBJ2-1; 7 nucleotides agree with TRBD1. V trimming: 6 bases; J trimming: 4 bases; junction bases outside the gene matches: 9. The length of the CDR3 is 15 residues. CDR1 and CDR2 from the germline V gene are MNHNY and SVGAGI (reference sequence).

This clonotype was detected many times. Little can be read into the size of this beta chain, an off-target read in a library designed for alpha chains. The chain joins TRBV7-9 to TRBJ1-2; D is unresolved. Deletions cut 5 bases from V and 8 bases from J, with 15 bases between. The CDR3 totals 13 residues. CDR1 and CDR2 from the germline V gene are SEHNR and FQNEAQ (reference sequence). DNA of the CDR3: TGTGCCAGCAGCCCAAGGACTTCGGAAGGCTACACCTTC. Encoded protein: CASSPRTSEGYTF.

This clonotype was seen a few times. A library prepared for alpha chains yielded this beta chain as an off-target read; its size is of little meaning. V gene TRBV7-7 combines with J gene TRBJ2-1; 11 positions match TRBD2. Germline CDR1 is SSHAT and CDR2 is FNYEAQ (reference sequence). CDR3 length equals 16 residues. V dropped 1 base and J dropped 4; count of bases not matched to a gene: 3. Here the CDR3 reads CASSLGSSGGYNEQFF. The CDR3 region has the DNA TGTGCCAGCAGCTTAGGTTCTAGCGGGGGGTACAATGAGCAGTTCTTC.

This clonotype was counted between two and nine times. Because the library targeted alpha chains, this beta chain is an off-target read whose size means little. This chain uses TRBV7-2 with TRBJ2-5, with unresolved D. Germline CDR1 and CDR2: SGHTA and FQGNSA. The V end was cut by 5 bases, the J end by 10 bases, with 20 bases between. The CDR3 length is 14 residues. CDR3 amino acids: CASSPTALTAIQYF. CDR3 DNA sequence: TGTGCCAGCAGCCCCACTGCCCTTACAGCAATCCAGTACTTC.

This clonotype was detected many times. This beta chain turned up in a library designed for alpha chains; as an off-target read, its abundance says little. The gene calls are TRBV7-2 and TRBJ2-3, with TRBD1 identical over 7 bases. The CDR3 extends over 13 amino acids. Germline V gene sequence: CDR1 SGHTA, CDR2 FQGNSA. V was clipped by 5 bases and J by 9 bases; unmatched bases: 8. CDR3 coding DNA: TGTGCCAGCAGCCCGAACAGACAGGGCACGCAGTATTTT. It translates to CASSPNRQGTQYF.

This clonotype was observed at least ten times. For a library built for alpha chains, this beta chain is a stray read; little rests on its size. The V call is TRBV7-2, the J call TRBJ2-3; no firm D call. The germline CDR1 and CDR2 sequences are SGHTA and FQGNSA. This CDR3 comprises 13 residues. Deletions cut 5 bases from V and 10 bases from J, with 16 bases between. The CDR3 region is CASSAAWSEAQYF. The CDR3 coding sequence is TGTGCCAGCAGCGCCGCCTGGTCCGAGGCGCAGTATTTT.

By sample fraction, this clonotype is medium-sized. A library prepared for alpha chains yielded this beta chain as an off-target read; its size is of little meaning. V gene TRBV5-1 combines with J gene TRBJ2-1; D possibly corresponds to TRBD1 (5 bases). CDR3 size: 14 residues. V dropped 1 base and J dropped 7 bases, with 12 bases sitting between them. The V gene's germline CDR1 is SGHRS and CDR2 YFSETQ. CDR3 bases: TGCGCCAGCAGCTTGCCAGGGTCGTCGAATGAGCAGTTCTTC. Its translation: CASSLPGSSNEQFF.

This clonotype qualifies as medium-sized (0.01 to 0.1%). This beta chain came through as a stray read in a library set up for alpha chains, and its size says little. This chain joins TRBV9 and TRBJ1-2, with D perhaps matching TRBD1 (5 bases). This CDR3 comprises 13 residues. V was shortened by 0 bases and J by 3 bases, with 6 bases between the two germline ends. Germline V gene data show CDR1 as SGDLS and CDR2 as YYNGEE. CDR3 in DNA: TGTGCCAGCAGCGTAGAACAGGACTATGGCTACACCTTC. This gives the protein CASSVEQDYGYTF. Full variable domain (missing parts from reference TRBV9 and TRBJ1-2): DSGVTQTPKHLITATGQRVTLRCSPRSGDLSVYWYQQSLDQGLQFLIQYYNGEERAKGNILERFSAQQFPDLHSELNLSSLELGDSALYFCASSVEQDYGYTFGSGTRLTVV.

This clonotype has ten or more counts. A library prepared for alpha chains yielded this beta chain as an off-target read; its size is of little meaning. This chain links TRBV4-1 with TRBJ2-5; weak D call: TRBD1 (7 bases). V was shortened by 0 bases and J by 7 bases, with 12 bases between the two germline ends. This CDR3 is 14 amino acids long. The germline V gene encodes CDR1 MGHRA and CDR2 YSYEKL. This CDR3 is CASSQELQGGTQYF. The CDR3 nucleotides are TGCGCCAGCAGCCAAGAGCTGCAGGGGGGGACCCAGTACTTC.

This clonotype showed up just a few times. Because the library targeted alpha chains, this beta chain is an off-target read whose size means little. The chain couples TRBV6-5 to TRBJ2-7; 11 bases map to TRBD2. In germline, CDR1 is MNHEY, CDR2 SVGAGI. Germline trimming cut 3 bases from V and 3 bases from J; bases unmatched to any gene: 1. CDR3 size: 14 residues. The CDR3 loop is CASSYGTSGYEQYF. CDR3 nucleotide sequence: TGTGCCAGCAGTTATGGGACTAGCGGCTACGAGCAGTACTTC.

This clonotype was found many times. This beta chain is off target for a library built for alpha chains, so its abundance means little. This chain joins TRBV9 and TRBJ1-2, with unresolved D. CDR1 is SGDLS and CDR2 is YYNGEE in the germline V gene. The CDR3 loop spans 17 amino acids. Trimming took 2 bases from V and 4 from J, leaving 21 bases between them. The CDR3 region has the DNA TGTGCCAGCAGCGTCTTTGATGAGTTCCGATATGGCTATGGCTACACCTTC. Its protein product is CASSVFDEFRYGYGYTF. Full variable domain (rest looked up from reference TRBV9 and TRBJ1-2): DSGVTQTPKHLITATGQRVTLRCSPRSGDLSVYWYQQSLDQGLQFLIQYYNGEERAKGNILERFSAQQFPDLHSELNLSSLELGDSALYFCASSVFDEFRYGYGYTFGSGTRLTVV.

This clonotype occurred many times. As an off-target read in a library built for alpha chains, this beta chain has a frequency of little significance. The CDR3 region is CASSFTANTEAFF. CDR3 sequence (DNA): TGCGCCAGCAGCTTTACAGCGAACACTGAAGCTTTCTTT. The chain combines TRBV5-1 with TRBJ1-1; D gene ambiguous. Trimming shortened V by 2 bases and J by 1 base, and 6 bases separated the two germline ends. Germline CDR1 reads SGHRS; CDR2 reads YFSETQ. There are 13 residues in the CDR3. Full variable domain (outside the CDR3, taken from reference TRBV5-1 and TRBJ1-1): KAGVTQTPRYLIKTRGQQVTLSCSPISGHRSVSWYQQTPGQGLQFLFEYFSETQRNKGNFPGRFSGRQFSNSRSEMNVSTLELGDSALYLCASSFTANTEAFFGQGTRLTVV.

This clonotype was seen many times. This beta chain was picked up by a library intended for alpha chains and is off target, so its count carries little meaning. V is TRBV3-1 and J is TRBJ1-3, with D maybe TRBD1 (6 bases). The CDR3 totals 15 residues. Between the trimmed V and J ends, which lost 5 bases and 4 bases, there was a span of 15 bases. Germline CDR1 reads LGHDT; CDR2 reads YNNKEL (reference sequence). CDR3 bases: TGTGCCAGCAGCGCGACGGGGGGCGAAGGAAACACCATATATTTT. Translation gives CASSATGGEGNTIYF.

This clonotype has at least ten counts. Found in a library prepared for alpha chains, this beta chain is an off-target read, and its abundance has little meaning. V usage is TRBV29-1 and J usage is TRBJ2-7; TRBD1 matches at 7 bases. V shed 4 bases and J 2 bases; nucleotides not matched to a gene: 8. The CDR3 runs 14 residues. Germline V gene data show CDR1 as SQVTM and CDR2 as ANQGSEA. The chain's CDR3 is CSVVAGTEPYEQYF. The CDR3 nucleotides are TGCAGCGTTGTTGCCGGGACAGAACCCTACGAGCAGTACTTC.

To note about this clonotype: This beta chain is a stray sequence in a library constructed for alpha chains; its clone size is not meaningful. The chain carries TRBV30 and TRBJ2-2; tentatively, D is TRBD1 or TRBD2 (7 bases each). CDR3 length: 17 residues. Trimming left V 0 bases short and J 6 bases short, with 20 bases between. Germline-derived CDR1 and CDR2 are GTSNPN and SVGIG (reference sequence). The CDR3: CAWSVRATRGGSGELFF. CDR3 nucleotide sequence: TGTGCCTGGAGTGTACGGGCTACCAGGGGGGGATCCGGGGAGCTGTTTTTT.